The 19 T cell receptor beta chains presented below share a single source sample, sequenced in a study of control samples from healthy donors and cancer patients. The table came from immunoSEQ multiplex PCR; TCRdb's copy has only in-frame clones and leaves some out. The sample includes more than 95,000 clones, around 89% of them seen just once. Sequenced sample: blood. The receptors here all came from a woman in her seventies in good health.

The chain links TRBV5-1 to TRBJ1-2, with 8 nucleotides matching TRBD1. Germline V gene data show CDR1 as SGHRS and CDR2 as YFSETQ. V dropped 0 bases and J dropped 4; count of bases not matched to a gene: 2. This CDR3 has 14 amino acids. CDR3 protein: CASSLADRVYGYTF. DNA of the CDR3: TGCGCCAGCAGCTTGGCGGACAGGGTCTATGGCTACACCTTC.

The genes are TRBV5-4 and TRBJ2-2; TRBD1 matches at 7 bases. CDR1 SGHNT and CDR2 YYREEE come from the germline V gene (reference sequence). The CDR3 totals 14 residues. V shed 5 bases and J 5 bases; nucleotides not matched to a gene: 6. CDR3 sequence reads: CASRPTGVTGELFF. In DNA, the CDR3 is TGTGCCAGCAGACCCACAGGGGTGACCGGGGAGCTGTTTTTT.

This clone is a singleton in its sample. The chain has TRBV6-5 and TRBJ1-2, with unresolved D. The CDR3 is 13 amino acids. Germline CDR1 is MNHEY and CDR2 is SVGAGI. Trimming removed 7 bases from V and 2 bases from J, with 11 bases in between. As DNA, the CDR3 is TGTGCCAGCAAGAACAGTATGAACTATGGCTACACCTTC. Translated, it gives CASKNSMNYGYTF.

J is TRBJ1-1 and V is TRBV7-2; perhaps TRBD1 as D (5 bases). The CDR3 has 13 amino acids. Germline V gene lookup returns CDR1 SGHTA and CDR2 FQGNSA. Trimming removed 1 base from V and 5 bases from J, with 8 bases in between. The CDR3 nucleotides are TGTGCCAGCAGCTTAGTTGAGGGGACTGAAGCTTTCTTT. It specifies CASSLVEGTEAFF.

V gene TRBV11-2 combines with J gene TRBJ2-3; no definite D call. In germline, CDR1 is SGHAT, CDR2 FQNNGV. The CDR3 spans 12 residues. The V and J ends lost 4 bases and 1 base respectively, with 3 bases between them. The CDR3 DNA sequence: TGTGCCAGCAGCTACCGCACAGATACGCAGTATTTT. Translating gives CASSYRTDTQYF.

The J gene is TRBJ1-1, the V gene TRBV27; TRBD1 might be the D (5 bases). Germline assignment: CDR1 MNHEY and CDR2 SMNVEV (reference sequence). The germline V and J ends were trimmed by 1 base and 4 bases, with 13 bases remaining between them. The CDR3 runs to 15 residues. CDR3 sequence reads: CASSLYQGGSTEAFF. For the CDR3, the DNA is TGTGCCAGCAGTTTATATCAGGGAGGGAGCACTGAAGCTTTCTTT.

This chain uses TRBV5-1 with TRBJ1-4, with TRBD1 as a possible D gene (5 bases). The CDR3 runs 19 residues. Germline loops: CDR1 SGHRS, CDR2 YFSETQ. V was pared by 0 bases and J by 1 base, with 19 bases between. The CDR3 DNA is TGCGCCAGCAGCTTGGGACGGCGCCACGGGGACTTAACTAATGAAAAACTGTTTTTT. As protein: CASSLGRRHGDLTNEKLFF.

Here the CDR3 reads CSALTGPTYEQYF. CDR3 coding DNA: TGCAGCGCGTTGACAGGGCCGACCTACGAGCAGTACTTC. The chain combines TRBV29-1 with TRBJ2-7; TRBD1 agrees at 7 bases. CDR3 length: 13 residues. V lost 7 bases, J lost 2 bases, and 8 bases stayed unmatched. Germline CDR1 SQVTM, CDR2 ANQGSEA.

CDR3 DNA: TGTGCCAGCAGTTTTATCAGGGGGGAAGCTTTCTTT. Translating it yields CASSFIRGEAFF. This chain uses TRBV6-5 with TRBJ1-1; 7 nucleotides align to TRBD1. The CDR3 spans 12 residues. V trimming: 4 bases; J trimming: 8 bases; junction bases outside the gene matches: 4. CDR1 is MNHEY and CDR2 is SVGAGI in the germline V gene.

The rearrangement links TRBV6-5 to TRBJ2-7; 8 bases map to TRBD1. The CDR3 has 14 residues. The V gene end was trimmed by 7 bases and the J gene end by 4 bases; junction bases not matched to a gene: 9. The germline V gene encodes CDR1 MNHEY and CDR2 SVGAGI. CDR3 DNA: TGTGCCAGCACAACCGTCGACAGGGGATACGAGCAGTACTTC. Translating gives CASTTVDRGYEQYF.

This chain uses TRBV20-1 with TRBJ1-2, with 8 bases lining up with TRBD1. V dropped 3 bases and J dropped 8; count of bases not matched to a gene: 2. This CDR3 is 11 amino acids long. CDR1 and CDR2 from the germline V gene are DFQATT and SNEGSKA (reference sequence). CDR3 protein: CSASGQGGYTF. The CDR3 DNA reads TGCAGTGCTAGCGGACAGGGCGGCTACACCTTC.

The V call is TRBV19, the J call TRBJ2-4; the D gene is possibly TRBD2 (8 bases). This CDR3 contains 16 residues. V was pared by 5 bases and J by 1 base, with 15 bases between. Germline V gene lookup returns CDR1 LNHDA and CDR2 SQIVND (reference sequence). CDR3 DNA sequence: TGTGCCAGTAGTCCGGGAGGGGGCTCGGCCAAAAACATTCAGTACTTC. This codes for CASSPGGGSAKNIQYF. The whole variable domain, remainder taken from reference TRBV19 and TRBJ2-4, is DGGITQSPKYLFRKEGQNVTLSCEQNLNHDAMYWYRQDPGQGLRLIYYSQIVNDFQKGDIAEGYSVSREKKESFPLTVTSAQKNPTAFYLCASSPGGGSAKNIQYFGAGTRLSVL.

The CDR3 DNA is TGTGCCAGCAGTCGGACAGATAATTCACCCCTCCACTTT. This translates into CASSRTDNSPLHF. The rearrangement links TRBV12-3 or TRBV12-4 to TRBJ1-6; weak D call: TRBD1 (6 bases). V gave up 5 bases and J gave up 5 bases, with 7 bases separating them. The CDR3 contains 13 residues.

The chain uses TRBV18 and TRBJ1-3; D unclear. Germline values: CDR1 KGHSH, CDR2 LQKENI. CDR3 length: 17 amino acids. Trimming took off 2 bases at V and 0 bases at J, with 14 bases between the two ends. The CDR3 protein is CASSPSTATLSGNTIYF. The CDR3 DNA reads as TGTGCCAGCTCACCATCAACGGCGACCCTCTCTGGAAACACCATATATTTT.

The chain is built from TRBV12-3 or TRBV12-4 and TRBJ1-1; a weak D match, TRBD1 (5 bases). The V end was cut by 3 bases, the J end by 7 bases, with 12 bases between. The CDR3 extends over 13 amino acids. This CDR3 is CASSLLEGLEAFF. The CDR3 nucleotides are TGTGCCAGCAGTTTGCTGGAGGGGCTTGAAGCTTTCTTT.

The chain uses TRBV6-1 and TRBJ2-5; 8 bases are shared with TRBD1. The CDR3 covers 17 residues. The germline V gene has CDR1 MNHNS and CDR2 SASEGT. Trimming removed 0 bases from V and 5 bases from J; junction bases left unmatched: 11. DNA for the CDR3: TGTGCCAGCAGTGAAGCATCCACTCAGGGGGCTGGGGAGACCCAGTACTTC. Protein product: CASSEASTQGAGETQYF.

The chain links TRBV27 to TRBJ1-3; 7 positions match TRBD1. Germline CDR1 MNHEY, CDR2 SMNVEV (reference sequence). CDR3 length: 15 amino acids. V shed 6 bases, J shed 2 bases, and the junction held 7 bases outside the gene matches. CDR3 sequence (DNA): TGTGCCAGCAGCCCCGAGGGGGCAACTGGAAACACCATATATTTT. Its protein product is CASSPEGATGNTIYF.

About this clone: A read error may be the cause here, since a much bigger clone is one base away. V gene TRBV5-4 combines with J gene TRBJ1-1; TRBD1 might be the D (6 bases). This CDR3 comprises 13 residues. Germline V gene data show CDR1 as SGHNT and CDR2 as YYREEE (reference sequence). The ends were cut back, 4 bases at V and 1 base at J, with 8 bases in the middle. The CDR3 loop reads CASSPGQNTEAFF. In nucleotides, the CDR3 is TGTGCCAGCAGCCCGGGACAGAACACTGAAGCTTTCTTT.

This sequence joins TRBV29-1 and TRBJ2-7, with 7 bases lining up with TRBD2. Per germline, CDR1 SQVTM and CDR2 ANQGSEA. The length of the CDR3 is 13 residues. J was trimmed by 5 bases and V by 1 base; bases with no gene match: 5. The CDR3 protein is CSVEGGGVDEQYF. CDR3 DNA: TGCAGCGTTGAAGGGGGAGGGGTCGACGAGCAGTACTTC.